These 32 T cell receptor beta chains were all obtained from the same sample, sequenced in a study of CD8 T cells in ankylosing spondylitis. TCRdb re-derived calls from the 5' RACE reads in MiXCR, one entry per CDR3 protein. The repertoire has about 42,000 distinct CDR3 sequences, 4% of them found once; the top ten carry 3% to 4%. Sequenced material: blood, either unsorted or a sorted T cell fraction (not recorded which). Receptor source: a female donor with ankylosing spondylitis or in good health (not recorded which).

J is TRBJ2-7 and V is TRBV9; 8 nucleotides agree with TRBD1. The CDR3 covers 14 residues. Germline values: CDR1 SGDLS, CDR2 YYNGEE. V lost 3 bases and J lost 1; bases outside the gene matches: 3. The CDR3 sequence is CASSADRDSYEQYF. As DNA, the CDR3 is TGTGCCAGCAGCGCGGACAGGGATTCCTACGAGCAGTACTTC.

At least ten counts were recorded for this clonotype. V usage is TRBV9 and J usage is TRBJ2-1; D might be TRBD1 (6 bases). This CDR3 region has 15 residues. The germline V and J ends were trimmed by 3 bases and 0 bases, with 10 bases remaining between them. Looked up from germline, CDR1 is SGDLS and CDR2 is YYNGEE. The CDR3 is CASSGTARSYNEQFF. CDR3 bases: TGTGCCAGCAGCGGGACAGCTCGCTCCTACAATGAGCAGTTCTTC.

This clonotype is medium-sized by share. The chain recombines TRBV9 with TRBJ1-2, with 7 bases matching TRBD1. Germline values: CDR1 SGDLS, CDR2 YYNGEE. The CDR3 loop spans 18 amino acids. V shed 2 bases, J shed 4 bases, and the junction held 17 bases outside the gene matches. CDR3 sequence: CASSVLGGTDRTLYGYTF. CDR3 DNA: TGTGCCAGCAGCGTTCTCGGGGGGACAGACCGGACCCTCTATGGCTACACCTTC.

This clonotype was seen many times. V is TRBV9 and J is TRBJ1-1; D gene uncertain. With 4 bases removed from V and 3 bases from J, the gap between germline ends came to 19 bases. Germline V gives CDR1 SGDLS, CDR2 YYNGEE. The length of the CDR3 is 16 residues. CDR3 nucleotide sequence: TGTGCCAGCAGCTTTAGCCCCAGGTTATCGGACACTGAAGCTTTCTTT. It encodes CASSFSPRLSDTEAFF.

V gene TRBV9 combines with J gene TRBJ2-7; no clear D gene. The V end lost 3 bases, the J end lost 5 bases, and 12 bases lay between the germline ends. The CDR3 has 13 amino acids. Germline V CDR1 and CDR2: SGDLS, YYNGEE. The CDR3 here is CASSGQSTDEQYF. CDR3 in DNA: TGTGCCAGCAGCGGCCAGTCTACGGACGAGCAGTACTTC.

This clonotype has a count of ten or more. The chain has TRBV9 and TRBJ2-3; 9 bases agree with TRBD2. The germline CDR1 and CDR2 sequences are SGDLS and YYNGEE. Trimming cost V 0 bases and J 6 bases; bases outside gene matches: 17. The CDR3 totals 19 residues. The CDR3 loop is CASSVATTFGGGAGDTQYF. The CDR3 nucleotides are TGTGCCAGCAGCGTAGCTACAACTTTCGGCGGGGGGGCCGGGGATACGCAGTATTTT.

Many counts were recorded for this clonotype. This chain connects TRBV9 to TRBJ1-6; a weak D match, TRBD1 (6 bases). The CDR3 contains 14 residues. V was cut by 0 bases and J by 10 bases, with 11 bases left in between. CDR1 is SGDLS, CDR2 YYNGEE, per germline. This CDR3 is CASSVVPQGSPLHF. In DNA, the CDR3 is TGTGCCAGCAGCGTAGTCCCCCAGGGGTCACCCCTCCACTTT.

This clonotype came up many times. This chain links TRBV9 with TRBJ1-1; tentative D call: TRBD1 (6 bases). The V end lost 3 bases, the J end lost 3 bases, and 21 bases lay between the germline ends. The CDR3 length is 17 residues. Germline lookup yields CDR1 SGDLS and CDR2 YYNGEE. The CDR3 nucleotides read TGTGCCAGCAGCGCAGGACCGGGGGGCCTCGGGGACACTGAAGCTTTCTTT. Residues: CASSAGPGGLGDTEAFF.

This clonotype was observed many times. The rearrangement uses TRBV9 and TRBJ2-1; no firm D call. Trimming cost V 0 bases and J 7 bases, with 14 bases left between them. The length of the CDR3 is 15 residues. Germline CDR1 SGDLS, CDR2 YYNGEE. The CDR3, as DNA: TGTGCCAGCAGCGTAGCTGCAGACCTGACAAATGAGCAGTTCTTC. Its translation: CASSVAADLTNEQFF. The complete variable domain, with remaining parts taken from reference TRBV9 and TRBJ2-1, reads DSGVTQTPKHLITATGQRVTLRCSPRSGDLSVYWYQQSLDQGLQFLIQYYNGEERAKGNILERFSAQQFPDLHSELNLSSLELGDSALYFCASSVAADLTNEQFFGPGTRLTVL.

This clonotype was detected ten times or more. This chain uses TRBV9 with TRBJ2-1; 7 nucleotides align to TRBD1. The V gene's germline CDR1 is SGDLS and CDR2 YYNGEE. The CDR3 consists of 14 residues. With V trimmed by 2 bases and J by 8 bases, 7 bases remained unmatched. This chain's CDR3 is CASSVVTGIDEQFF. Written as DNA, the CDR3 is TGTGCCAGCAGCGTGGTGACAGGGATCGATGAGCAGTTCTTC.

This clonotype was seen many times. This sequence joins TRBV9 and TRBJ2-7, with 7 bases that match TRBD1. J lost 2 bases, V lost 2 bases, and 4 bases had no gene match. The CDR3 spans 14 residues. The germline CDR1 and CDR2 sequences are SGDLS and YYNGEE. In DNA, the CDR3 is TGTGCCAGCAGCGTGGAGACAGGGCCCTACGAGCAGTACTTC. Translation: CASSVETGPYEQYF. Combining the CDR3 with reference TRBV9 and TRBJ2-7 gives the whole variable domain DSGVTQTPKHLITATGQRVTLRCSPRSGDLSVYWYQQSLDQGLQFLIQYYNGEERAKGNILERFSAQQFPDLHSELNLSSLELGDSALYFCASSVETGPYEQYFGPGTRLTVT.

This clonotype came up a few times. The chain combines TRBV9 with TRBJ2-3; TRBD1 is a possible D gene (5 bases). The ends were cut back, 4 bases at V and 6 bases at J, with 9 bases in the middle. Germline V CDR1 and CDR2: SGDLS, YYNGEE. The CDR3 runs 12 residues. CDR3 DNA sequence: TGTGCCAGCAGCCAGCAGGGTGATACGCAGTATTTT. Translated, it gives CASSQQGDTQYF.

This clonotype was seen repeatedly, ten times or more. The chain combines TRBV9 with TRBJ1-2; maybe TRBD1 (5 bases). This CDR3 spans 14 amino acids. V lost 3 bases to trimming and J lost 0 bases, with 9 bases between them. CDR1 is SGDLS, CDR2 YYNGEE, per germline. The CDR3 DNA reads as TGTGCCAGCAGCGAGACAGCGGCTAACTATGGCTACACCTTC. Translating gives CASSETAANYGYTF.

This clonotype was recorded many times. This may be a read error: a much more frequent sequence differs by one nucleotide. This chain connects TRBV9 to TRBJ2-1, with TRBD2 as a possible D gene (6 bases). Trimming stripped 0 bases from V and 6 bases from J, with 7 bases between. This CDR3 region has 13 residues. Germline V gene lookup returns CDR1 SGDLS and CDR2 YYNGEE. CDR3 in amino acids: CASSVGLVNEQFF. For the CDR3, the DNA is TGTGCCAGCAGCGTAGGACTAGTCAATGAGCAGTTCTTC.

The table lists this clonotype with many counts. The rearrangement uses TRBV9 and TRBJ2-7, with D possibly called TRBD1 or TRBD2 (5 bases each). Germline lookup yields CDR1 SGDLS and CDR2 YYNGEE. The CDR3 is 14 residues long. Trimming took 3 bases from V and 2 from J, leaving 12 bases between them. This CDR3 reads CASSAGTPAYEQYF. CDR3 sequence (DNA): TGTGCCAGCAGCGCCGGGACCCCCGCCTACGAGCAGTACTTC. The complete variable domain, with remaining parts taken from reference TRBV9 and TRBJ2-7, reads DSGVTQTPKHLITATGQRVTLRCSPRSGDLSVYWYQQSLDQGLQFLIQYYNGEERAKGNILERFSAQQFPDLHSELNLSSLELGDSALYFCASSAGTPAYEQYFGPGTRLTVT.

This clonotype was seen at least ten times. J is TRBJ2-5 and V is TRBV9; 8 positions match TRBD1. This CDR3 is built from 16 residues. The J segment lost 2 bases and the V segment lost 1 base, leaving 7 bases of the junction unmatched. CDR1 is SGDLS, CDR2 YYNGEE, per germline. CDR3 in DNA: TGTGCCAGCAGCGTATCCCGGGACAGGAGACAAGAGACCCAGTACTTC. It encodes CASSVSRDRRQETQYF.

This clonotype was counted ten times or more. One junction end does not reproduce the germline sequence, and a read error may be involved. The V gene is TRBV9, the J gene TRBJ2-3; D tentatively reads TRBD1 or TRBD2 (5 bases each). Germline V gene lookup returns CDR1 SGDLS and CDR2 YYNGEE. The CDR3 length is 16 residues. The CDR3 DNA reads TGTGCCAGCAGCGCCTCCCCCGGGGCCCGCACTGATACGCAGTATTTT. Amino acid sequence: CASSASPGARTDTQYF.

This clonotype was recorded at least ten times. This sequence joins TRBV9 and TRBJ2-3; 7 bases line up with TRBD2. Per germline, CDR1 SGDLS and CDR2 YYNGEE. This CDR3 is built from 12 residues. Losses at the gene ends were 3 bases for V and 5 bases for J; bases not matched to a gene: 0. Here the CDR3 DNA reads TGTGCCAGCAGCGCGGGGGGAGATACGCAGTATTTT. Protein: CASSAGGDTQYF.

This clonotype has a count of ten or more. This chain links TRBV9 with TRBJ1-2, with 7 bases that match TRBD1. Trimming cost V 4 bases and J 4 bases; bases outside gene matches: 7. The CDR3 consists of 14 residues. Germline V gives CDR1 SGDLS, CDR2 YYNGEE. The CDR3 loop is CASSLTGQIYGYTF. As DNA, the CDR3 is TGTGCCAGCAGCTTGACAGGGCAGATCTATGGCTACACCTTC.

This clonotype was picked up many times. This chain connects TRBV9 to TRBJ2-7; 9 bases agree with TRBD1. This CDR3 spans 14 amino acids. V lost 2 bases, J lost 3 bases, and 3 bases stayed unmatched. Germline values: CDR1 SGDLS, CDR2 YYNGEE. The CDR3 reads CASSVSDRGYEQYF. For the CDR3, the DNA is TGTGCCAGCAGCGTTTCGGACAGGGGCTACGAGCAGTACTTC.

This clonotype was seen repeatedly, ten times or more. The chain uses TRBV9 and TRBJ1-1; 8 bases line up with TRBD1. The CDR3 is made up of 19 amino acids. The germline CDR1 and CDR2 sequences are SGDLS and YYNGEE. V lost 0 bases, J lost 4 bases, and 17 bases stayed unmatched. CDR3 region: CASSVEPQGRWDRTTEAFF. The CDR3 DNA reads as TGTGCCAGCAGCGTAGAACCCCAGGGAAGGTGGGACAGGACCACTGAAGCTTTCTTT.

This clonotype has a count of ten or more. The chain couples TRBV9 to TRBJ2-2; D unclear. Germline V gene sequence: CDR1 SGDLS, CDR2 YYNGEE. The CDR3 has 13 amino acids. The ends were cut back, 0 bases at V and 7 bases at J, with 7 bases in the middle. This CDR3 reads CASSVGGVGELFF. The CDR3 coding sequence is TGTGCCAGCAGCGTAGGTGGAGTCGGGGAGCTGTTTTTT. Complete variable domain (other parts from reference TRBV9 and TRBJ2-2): DSGVTQTPKHLITATGQRVTLRCSPRSGDLSVYWYQQSLDQGLQFLIQYYNGEERAKGNILERFSAQQFPDLHSELNLSSLELGDSALYFCASSVGGVGELFFGEGSRLTVL.

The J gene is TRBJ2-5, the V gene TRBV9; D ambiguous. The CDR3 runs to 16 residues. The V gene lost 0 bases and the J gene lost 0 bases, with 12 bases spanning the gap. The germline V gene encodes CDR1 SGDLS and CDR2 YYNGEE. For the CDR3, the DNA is TGTGCCAGCAGCGTAGGTCAGCCACCGTACCAAGAGACCCAGTACTTC. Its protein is CASSVGQPPYQETQYF.

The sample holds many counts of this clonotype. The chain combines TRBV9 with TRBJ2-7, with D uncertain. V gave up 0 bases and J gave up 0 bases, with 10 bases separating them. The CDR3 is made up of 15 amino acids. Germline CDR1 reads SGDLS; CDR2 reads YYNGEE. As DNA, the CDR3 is TGTGCCAGCAGCGTAGATTGGGGAAGCTCCTACGAGCAGTACTTC. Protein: CASSVDWGSSYEQYF.

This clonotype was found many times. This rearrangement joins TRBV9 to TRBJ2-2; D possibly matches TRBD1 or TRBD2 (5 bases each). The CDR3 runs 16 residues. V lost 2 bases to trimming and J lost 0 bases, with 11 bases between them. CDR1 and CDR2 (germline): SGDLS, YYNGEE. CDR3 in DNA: TGTGCCAGCAGCGTGGGGGATAACTCGAACACCGGGGAGCTGTTTTTT. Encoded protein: CASSVGDNSNTGELFF. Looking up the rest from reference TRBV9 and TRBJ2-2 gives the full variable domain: DSGVTQTPKHLITATGQRVTLRCSPRSGDLSVYWYQQSLDQGLQFLIQYYNGEERAKGNILERFSAQQFPDLHSELNLSSLELGDSALYFCASSVGDNSNTGELFFGEGSRLTVL.

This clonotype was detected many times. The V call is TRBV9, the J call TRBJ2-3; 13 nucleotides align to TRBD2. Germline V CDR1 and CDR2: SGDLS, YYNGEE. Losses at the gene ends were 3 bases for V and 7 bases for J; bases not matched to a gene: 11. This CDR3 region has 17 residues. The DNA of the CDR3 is TGTGCCAGCAGCGCGCCGCCGATGGGGACTAGCGGGAATACGCAGTATTTT. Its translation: CASSAPPMGTSGNTQYF.

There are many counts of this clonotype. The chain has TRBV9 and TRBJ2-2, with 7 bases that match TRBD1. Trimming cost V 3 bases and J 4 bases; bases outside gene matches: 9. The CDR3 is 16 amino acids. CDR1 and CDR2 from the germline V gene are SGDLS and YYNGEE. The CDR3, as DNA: TGTGCCAGCAGCGCCAACGACAGGGATAGCACCGGGGAGCTGTTTTTT. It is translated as CASSANDRDSTGELFF.

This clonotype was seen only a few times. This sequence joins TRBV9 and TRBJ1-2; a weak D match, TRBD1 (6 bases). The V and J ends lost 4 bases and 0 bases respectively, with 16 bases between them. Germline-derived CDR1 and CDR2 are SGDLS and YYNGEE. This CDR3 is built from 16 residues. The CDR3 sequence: CASSNVGQRTNYGYTF. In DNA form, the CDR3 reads TGTGCCAGCAGCAACGTAGGACAGCGCACTAACTATGGCTACACCTTC.

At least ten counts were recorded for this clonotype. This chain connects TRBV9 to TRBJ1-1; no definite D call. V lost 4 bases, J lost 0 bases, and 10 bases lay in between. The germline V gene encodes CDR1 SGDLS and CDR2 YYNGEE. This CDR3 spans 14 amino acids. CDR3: CASSFSLLNTEAFF. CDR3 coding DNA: TGTGCCAGCAGCTTCAGTCTCCTGAACACTGAAGCTTTCTTT. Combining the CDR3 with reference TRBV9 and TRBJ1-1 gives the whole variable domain DSGVTQTPKHLITATGQRVTLRCSPRSGDLSVYWYQQSLDQGLQFLIQYYNGEERAKGNILERFSAQQFPDLHSELNLSSLELGDSALYFCASSFSLLNTEAFFGQGTRLTVV.

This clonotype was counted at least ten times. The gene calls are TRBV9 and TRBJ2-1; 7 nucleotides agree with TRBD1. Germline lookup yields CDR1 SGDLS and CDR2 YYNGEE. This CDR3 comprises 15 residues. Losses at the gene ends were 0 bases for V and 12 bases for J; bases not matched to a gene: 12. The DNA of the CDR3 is TGTGCCAGCAGCGTAGGGACAGAAGCGTACAGGGGGCAGTTCTTC. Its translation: CASSVGTEAYRGQFF.

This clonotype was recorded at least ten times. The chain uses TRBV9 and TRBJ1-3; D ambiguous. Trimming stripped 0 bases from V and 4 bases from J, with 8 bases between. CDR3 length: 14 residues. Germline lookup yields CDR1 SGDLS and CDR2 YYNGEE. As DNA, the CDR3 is TGTGCCAGCAGCGTAGTTGACATGGGAAACACCATATATTTT. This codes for CASSVVDMGNTIYF.

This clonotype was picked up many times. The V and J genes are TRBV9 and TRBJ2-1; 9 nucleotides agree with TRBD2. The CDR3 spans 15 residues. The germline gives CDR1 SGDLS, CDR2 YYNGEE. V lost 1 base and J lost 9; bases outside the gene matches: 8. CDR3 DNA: TGTGCCAGCAGCGTACGCGGGGGGGAGGTCGGTGAGCAGTTCTTC. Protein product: CASSVRGGEVGEQFF.